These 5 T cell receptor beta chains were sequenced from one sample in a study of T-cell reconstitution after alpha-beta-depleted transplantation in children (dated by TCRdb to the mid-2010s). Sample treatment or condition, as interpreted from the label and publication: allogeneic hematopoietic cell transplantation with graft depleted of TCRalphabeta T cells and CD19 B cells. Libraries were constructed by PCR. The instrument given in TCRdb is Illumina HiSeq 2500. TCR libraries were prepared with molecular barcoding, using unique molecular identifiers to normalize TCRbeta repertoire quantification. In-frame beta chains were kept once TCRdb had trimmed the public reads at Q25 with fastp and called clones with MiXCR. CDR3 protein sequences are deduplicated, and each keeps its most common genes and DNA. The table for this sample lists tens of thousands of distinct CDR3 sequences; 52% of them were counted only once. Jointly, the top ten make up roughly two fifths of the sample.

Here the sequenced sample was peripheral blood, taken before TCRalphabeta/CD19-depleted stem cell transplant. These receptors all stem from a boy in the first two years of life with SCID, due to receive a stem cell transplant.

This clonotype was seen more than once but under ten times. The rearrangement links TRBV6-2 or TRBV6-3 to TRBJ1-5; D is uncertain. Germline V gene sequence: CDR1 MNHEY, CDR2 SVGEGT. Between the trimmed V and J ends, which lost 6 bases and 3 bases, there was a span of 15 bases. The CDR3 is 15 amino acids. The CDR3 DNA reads TGTGCCAGCAGGGCAGTCAGAGGAAACAATCAGCCCCAGCATTTT. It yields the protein CASRAVRGNNQPQHF.

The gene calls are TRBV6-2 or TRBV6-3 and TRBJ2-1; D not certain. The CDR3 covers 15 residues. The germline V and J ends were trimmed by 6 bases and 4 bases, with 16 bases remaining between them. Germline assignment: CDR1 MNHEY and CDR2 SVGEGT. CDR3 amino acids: CASSPGLDGYNEQFF. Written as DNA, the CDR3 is TGTGCCAGCAGCCCCGGCCTAGACGGATACAATGAGCAGTTCTTC.

CDR3 in amino acids: CASSAGDAPVSGNTIYF. In DNA, the CDR3 is TGTGCCAGCAGCGCAGGAGACGCCCCCGTCTCTGGAAACACCATATATTTT. The chain couples TRBV9 to TRBJ1-3; D is undetermined. The CDR3 totals 17 residues. V shed 3 bases and J shed 0 bases, with 16 bases lying between them. The germline gives CDR1 SGDLS, CDR2 YYNGEE. The complete variable domain, with remaining parts taken from reference TRBV9 and TRBJ1-3, reads DSGVTQTPKHLITATGQRVTLRCSPRSGDLSVYWYQQSLDQGLQFLIQYYNGEERAKGNILERFSAQQFPDLHSELNLSSLELGDSALYFCASSAGDAPVSGNTIYFGEGSWLTVV.

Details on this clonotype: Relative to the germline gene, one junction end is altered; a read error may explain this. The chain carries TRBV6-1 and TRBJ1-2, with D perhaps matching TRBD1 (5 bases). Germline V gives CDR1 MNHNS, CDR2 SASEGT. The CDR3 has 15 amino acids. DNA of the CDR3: TGCGCCAGCAGACAATACACCGGGACTTCCTATGGCTCCACCTTC. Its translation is CASRQYTGTSYGSTF.

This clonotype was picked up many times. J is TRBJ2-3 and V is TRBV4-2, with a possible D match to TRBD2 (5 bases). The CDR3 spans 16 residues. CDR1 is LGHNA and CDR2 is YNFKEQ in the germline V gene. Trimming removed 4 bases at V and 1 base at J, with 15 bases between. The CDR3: CASSRPAGSGTDTQYF. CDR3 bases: TGTGCCAGCAGCCGCCCCGCAGGTAGCGGCACAGATACGCAGTATTTT.